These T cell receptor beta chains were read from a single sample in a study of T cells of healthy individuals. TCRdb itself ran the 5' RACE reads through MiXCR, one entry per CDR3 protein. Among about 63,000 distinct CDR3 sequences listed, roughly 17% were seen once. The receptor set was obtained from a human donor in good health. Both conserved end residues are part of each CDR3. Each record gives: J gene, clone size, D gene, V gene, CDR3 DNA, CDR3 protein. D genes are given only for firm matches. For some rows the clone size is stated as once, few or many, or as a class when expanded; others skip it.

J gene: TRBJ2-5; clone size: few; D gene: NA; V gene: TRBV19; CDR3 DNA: TGTGCCAGTAGTATACGTTTGCGTGTCCAGAGTAAAGAGACCCAGTACTTC; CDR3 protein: CASSIRLRVQSKETQYF
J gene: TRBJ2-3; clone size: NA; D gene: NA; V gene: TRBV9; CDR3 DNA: TGTGCCAGCACCTACCGTGGGGGAGGTAGCACAGATACGCAGTATTTT; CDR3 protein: CASTYRGGGSTDTQYF
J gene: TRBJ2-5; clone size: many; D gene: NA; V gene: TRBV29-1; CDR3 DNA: TGCAGCGTTGCCGGGACCACTCTCTGGGAGACCCAGTACTTC; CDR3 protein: CSVAGTTLWETQYF
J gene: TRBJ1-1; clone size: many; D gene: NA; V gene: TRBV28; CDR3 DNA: TGTGCCAGCATATCGAATGGGGGCGTCGGCACTGAAGCTTTCTTT; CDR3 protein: CASISNGGVGTEAFF
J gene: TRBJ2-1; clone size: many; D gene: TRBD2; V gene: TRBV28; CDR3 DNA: TGTGCCAGCACCGGAGCGGGGAGCTCCTACAATGAGCAGTTCTTC; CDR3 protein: CASTGAGSSYNEQFF
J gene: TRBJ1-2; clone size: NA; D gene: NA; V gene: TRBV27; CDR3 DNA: TGTGCCAGCAGTCCGCGATCAGAGATCAACGGCTACACCTTC; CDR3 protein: CASSPRSEINGYTF
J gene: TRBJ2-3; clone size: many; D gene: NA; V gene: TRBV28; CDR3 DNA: TGTGCCAGCAGTTTAATTACAGATACGCAGTATTTT; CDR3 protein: CASSLITDTQYF
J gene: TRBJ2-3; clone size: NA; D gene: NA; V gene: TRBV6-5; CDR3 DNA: TGTGCCAGCAGTTACACGGGTCCGAGCACAGATACGCAGTATTTT; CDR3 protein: CASSYTGPSTDTQYF
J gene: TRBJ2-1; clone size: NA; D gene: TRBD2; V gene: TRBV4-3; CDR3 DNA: TGCGCCAGCAGCCAAGAGGGACTAGCGGGAGACAATGAGCAGTTCTTC; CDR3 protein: CASSQEGLAGDNEQFF
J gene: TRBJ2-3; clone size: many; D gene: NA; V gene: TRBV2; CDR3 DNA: TGTGCCAGCAGTCTGGGGGGTAGTCCAGATACGCAGTATTTT; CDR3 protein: CASSLGGSPDTQYF
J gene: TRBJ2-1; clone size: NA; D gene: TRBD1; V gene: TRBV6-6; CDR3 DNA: TGTGCCAGCAGTCCTACCGGGACAGGGGCCAATGGGCAGTTCTTC; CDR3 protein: CASSPTGTGANGQFF
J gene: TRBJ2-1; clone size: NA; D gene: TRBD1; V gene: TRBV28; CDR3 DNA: TGTGCCAGCAGACCAAACTACGCCCAGGGACAGGGGTATTACAATGAGCAGTTCTTC; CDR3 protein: CASRPNYAQGQGYYNEQFF
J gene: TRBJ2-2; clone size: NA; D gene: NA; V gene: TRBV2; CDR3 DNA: TGTGCCAGCAGCACCTGGGACTTTAACACCGGGGAGCTGTTTTTT; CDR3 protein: CASSTWDFNTGELFF
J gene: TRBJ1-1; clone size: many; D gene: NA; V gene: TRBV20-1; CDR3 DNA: TGCAGTGCTAGAGATGCAGGGATTAGCACTGAAGCTTTCTTT; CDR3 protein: CSARDAGISTEAFF
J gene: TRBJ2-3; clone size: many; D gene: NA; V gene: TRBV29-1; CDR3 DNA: TGCAGCGCCGGACGGCCCGAACGCACAGATACGCAGTATTTT; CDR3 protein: CSAGRPERTDTQYF
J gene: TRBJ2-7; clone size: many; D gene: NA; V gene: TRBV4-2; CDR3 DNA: TGTGCCAGCAGCCAAGATCCCGGGAATCAGTACTTC; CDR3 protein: CASSQDPGNQYF
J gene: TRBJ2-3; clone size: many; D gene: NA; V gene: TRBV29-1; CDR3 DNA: TGCAGCGCACAGGGATTACACACAGATACGCAGTATTTT; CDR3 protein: CSAQGLHTDTQYF
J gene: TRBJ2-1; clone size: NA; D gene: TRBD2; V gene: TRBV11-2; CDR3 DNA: TGTGCCAGCAGCTTAGTGCTAGCGGGAGACAATGAGCAGTTCTTC; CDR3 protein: CASSLVLAGDNEQFF
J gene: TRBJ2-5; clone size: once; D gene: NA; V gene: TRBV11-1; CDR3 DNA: TGTGCCAGCAGCTTATTTGGACAACGGACAGTTGTGTGGGAGACCCAGTACTTC; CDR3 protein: CASSLFGQRTVVWETQYF
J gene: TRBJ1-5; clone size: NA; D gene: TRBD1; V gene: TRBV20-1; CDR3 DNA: TGCAGTGCTTTACAGGGGACTCCCAATCAGCCCCAGCATTTT; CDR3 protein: CSALQGTPNQPQHF
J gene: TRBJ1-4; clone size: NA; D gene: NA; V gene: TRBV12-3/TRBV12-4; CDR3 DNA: TGTGCCAGCAGTTATTCCGGGAAGTATGAAAAACTGTTTTTT; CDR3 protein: CASSYSGKYEKLFF
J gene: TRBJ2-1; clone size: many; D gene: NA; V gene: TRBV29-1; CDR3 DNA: TGCAGCGTCCGACCGCATTCCGGGAATGAGCAGTTCTTC; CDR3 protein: CSVRPHSGNEQFF
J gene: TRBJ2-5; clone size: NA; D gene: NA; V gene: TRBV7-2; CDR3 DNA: TGTGCCAGCAGCTTAGTGGAGACCCAGTACTTC; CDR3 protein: CASSLVETQYF
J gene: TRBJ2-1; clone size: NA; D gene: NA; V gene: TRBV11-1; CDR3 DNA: TGTGCCAGCAGCCCCTCCGGGGGCCAAAATGAGCAGTTCTTC; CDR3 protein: CASSPSGGQNEQFF
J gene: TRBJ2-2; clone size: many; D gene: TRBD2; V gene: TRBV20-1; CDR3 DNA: TGCAGTGCCGAAGGCGGGGGAGTGGTCGGGGAGCTGTTTTTT; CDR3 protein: CSAEGGGVVGELFF
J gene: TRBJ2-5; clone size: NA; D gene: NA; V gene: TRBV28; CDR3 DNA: TGTGCCAGCAGTGCCCCGGCGGTAGAGACCCAGTACTTC; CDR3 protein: CASSAPAVETQYF
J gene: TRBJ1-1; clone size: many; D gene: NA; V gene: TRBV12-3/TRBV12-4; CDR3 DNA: TGTGCCAGCAGCCGAACAGGGGAAGCTTTCTTT; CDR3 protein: CASSRTGEAFF
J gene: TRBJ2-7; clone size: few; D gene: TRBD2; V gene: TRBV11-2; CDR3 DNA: TGTGCCAGCAGCTCCCCCCAAGGCGGGAGGGGGTACGAGCAGTACTTC; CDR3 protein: CASSSPQGGRGYEQYF
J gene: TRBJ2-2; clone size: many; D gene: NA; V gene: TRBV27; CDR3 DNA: TGTGCCAGCAGTTTTGGTGGTCTCGGGGAGCTGTTTTTT; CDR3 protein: CASSFGGLGELFF
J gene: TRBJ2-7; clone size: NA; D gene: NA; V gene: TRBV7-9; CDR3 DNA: TGTGCCAGCAGCCGTACAACGGGGGAGCAGTACTTC; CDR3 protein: CASSRTTGEQYF
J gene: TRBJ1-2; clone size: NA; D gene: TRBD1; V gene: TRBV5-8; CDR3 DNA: TGTGCCAGCAGCCTGGGACAGGGTCACACCTTC; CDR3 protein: CASSLGQGHTF
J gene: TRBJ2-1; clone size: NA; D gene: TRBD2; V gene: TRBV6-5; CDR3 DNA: TGTGCCAGCAGTTACCGACTAGCGGGAGGGCGAGTGGTAGGGCAGTTCTTC; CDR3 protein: CASSYRLAGGRVVGQFF
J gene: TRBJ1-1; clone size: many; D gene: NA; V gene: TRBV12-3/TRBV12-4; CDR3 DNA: TGTGCCAGCAGTTTAGTGCTCAGGGAACCTGAAGCTTTCTTT; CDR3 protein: CASSLVLREPEAFF
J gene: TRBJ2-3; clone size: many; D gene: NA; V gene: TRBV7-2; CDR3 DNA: TGTGCCAGCAGCTTAGTAGCCCGGGATACGCAGTATTTT; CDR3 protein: CASSLVARDTQYF
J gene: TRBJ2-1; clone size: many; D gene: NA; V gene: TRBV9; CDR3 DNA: TGTGCCAGCAGCGTTGGTAGCCGCAACAATGAGCAGTTCTTC; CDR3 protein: CASSVGSRNNEQFF
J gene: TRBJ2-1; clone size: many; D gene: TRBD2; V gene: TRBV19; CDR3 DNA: TGTGCCAGTAGTATGTTTCGCCGAGCGGGAGTCAATGAGCAGTTCTTC; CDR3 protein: CASSMFRRAGVNEQFF
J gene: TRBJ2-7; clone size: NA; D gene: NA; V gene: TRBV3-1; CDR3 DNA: TGTGCCAGCAGCCAAGTAGGGGAGCAGTACTTC; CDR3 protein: CASSQVGEQYF
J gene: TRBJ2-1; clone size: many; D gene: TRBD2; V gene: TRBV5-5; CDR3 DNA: TGTGCCAGCAGCGGATTAGCGGGAGGGCTACGCGAGCAGTTCTTC; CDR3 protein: CASSGLAGGLREQFF
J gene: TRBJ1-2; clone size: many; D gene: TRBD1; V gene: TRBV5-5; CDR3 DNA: TGTGCCAGCAGCGCCCGGACAGGTCGAGACTATGGCTACACCTTC; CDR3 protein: CASSARTGRDYGYTF
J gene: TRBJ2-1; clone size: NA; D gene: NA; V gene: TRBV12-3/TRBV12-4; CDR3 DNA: TGTGCCAGCAGCCCTACAGGGTACAATGAGCAGTTCTTC; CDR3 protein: CASSPTGYNEQFF
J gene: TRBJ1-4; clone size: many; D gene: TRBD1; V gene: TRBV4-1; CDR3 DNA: TGCGCCAGCAGCCGCAGTTCGACAGGGGGGGGTGAAAAACTGTTTTTT; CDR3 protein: CASSRSSTGGGEKLFF
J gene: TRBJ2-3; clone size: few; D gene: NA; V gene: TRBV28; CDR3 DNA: TGTGCCAGCAGTTTAAAGATTGGTGGATCGCAGTATTTT; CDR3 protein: CASSLKIGGSQYF
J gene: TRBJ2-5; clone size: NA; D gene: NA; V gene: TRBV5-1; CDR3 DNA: TGCGCCAGCAGCTCCCTGACCCTAACGGGGGAGACCCAGTACTTC; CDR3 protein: CASSSLTLTGETQYF
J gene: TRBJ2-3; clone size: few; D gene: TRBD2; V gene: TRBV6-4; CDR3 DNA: TGTGCCAGCAGTGACGGCGGGGGGGCAGATACGCAGTATTTT; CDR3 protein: CASSDGGGADTQYF
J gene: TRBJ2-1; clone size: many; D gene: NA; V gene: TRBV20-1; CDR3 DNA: TGCAGTGCAGTCGGGGGCAATGAGCAGTTCTTC; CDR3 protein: CSAVGGNEQFF
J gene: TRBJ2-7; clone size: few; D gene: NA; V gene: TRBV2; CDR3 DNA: TGTGCCAGCAGTGAAGCAGAAGGCGGGGACTCCTACGAGCAGTACTTC; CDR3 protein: CASSEAEGGDSYEQYF
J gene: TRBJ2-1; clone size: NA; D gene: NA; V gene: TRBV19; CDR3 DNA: TGTGCCAGTAGAACTAGCCCTTTCCAGGGGGAGCAGTTCTTC; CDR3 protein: CASRTSPFQGEQFF
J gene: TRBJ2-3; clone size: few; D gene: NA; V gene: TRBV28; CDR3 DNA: TGTGCCAGCAGTTTAAGGTCCGGGGCGGGGACAGATACGCAGTATTTT; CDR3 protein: CASSLRSGAGTDTQYF
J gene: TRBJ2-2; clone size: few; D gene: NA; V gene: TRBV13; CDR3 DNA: TGTGCCAGCAGCCCACCTCCGGGGAACACCGGGGAGCTGTTTTTT; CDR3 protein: CASSPPPGNTGELFF
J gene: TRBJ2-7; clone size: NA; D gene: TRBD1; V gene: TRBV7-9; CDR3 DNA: TGTGCCAGCAGCTTAGATCAGGGACAGGGGGGATACGAGCAGTACTTC; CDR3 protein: CASSLDQGQGGYEQYF
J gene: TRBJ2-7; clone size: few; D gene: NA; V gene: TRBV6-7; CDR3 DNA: TGTGCCAGCAGATACAGCTCCAGGACCCCCTGGTACGAGCAGTACTTC; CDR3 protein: CASRYSSRTPWYEQYF
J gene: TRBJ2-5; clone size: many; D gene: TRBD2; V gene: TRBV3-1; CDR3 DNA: TGTGCCAGCAGCCAAGTAAGCGGGGAACAAGAGACCCAGTACTTC; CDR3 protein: CASSQVSGEQETQYF
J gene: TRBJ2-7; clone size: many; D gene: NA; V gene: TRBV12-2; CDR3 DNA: TGTGCAAGTCGCTTAGCAGGACTTCCGGAGGGGTCCTACGAGCAGTACTTC; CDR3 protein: CASRLAGLPEGSYEQYF
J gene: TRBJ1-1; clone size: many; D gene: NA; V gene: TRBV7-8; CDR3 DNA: TGTGCCAGCAGCCCACGGGGGAACACTGAAGCTTTCTTT; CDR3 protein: CASSPRGNTEAFF
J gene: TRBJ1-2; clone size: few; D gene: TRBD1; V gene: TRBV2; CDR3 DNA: TGTGCCAGCAGGCCGGGACAGGGATTGGTAGGCTACACCTTC; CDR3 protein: CASRPGQGLVGYTF
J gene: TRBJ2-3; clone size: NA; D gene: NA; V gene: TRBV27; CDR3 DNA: TGTGCCACCGCCCCCTCGGGCACAGATACGCAGTATTTT; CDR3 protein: CATAPSGTDTQYF
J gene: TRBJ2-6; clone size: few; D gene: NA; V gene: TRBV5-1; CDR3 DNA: TGCGCCAGCAGCTCTTCAGCGGCTGGGGCCAACGTCCTGACTTTC; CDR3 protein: CASSSSAAGANVLTF